The source of this TCR beta chain is a study of T cell repertoires in cytomegalovirus infection. Trimming pared 5 bases from V and 1 base from J, leaving 14 bases between. Germline CDR1 reads SGHVT; CDR2 reads SQSDAQ. CDR3 length equals 15 residues. Each CDR3 protein gets one entry after TCRdb re-called the reads with MiXCR. The table shows some 230,000 distinct CDR3 sequences, with roughly 22% occurring only once. Sequencing input: CD8+ T cells from PBMCs. This clonotype was sampled from a human donor in good health (CMV status not recorded). Some clones in this sample may be carry-over from other donors' samples. The chain joins TRBV7-4 to TRBJ1-1; maybe TRBD1 (5 bases). CDR3 DNA sequence: TGTGCCAGCAGCCCAGCCGGGGGGGGGAACACTGAAGCTTTCTTT. It translates to CASSPAGGGNTEAFF. The whole variable domain, filled in from reference TRBV7-4 and TRBJ1-1, reads GAGVSQSPRYKVAKRGRDVALRCDSISGHVTLYWYRQTLGQGSEVLTYSQSDAQRDKSGRPSGRFSAERPERSVSTLKIQRTEQGDSAVYLCASSPAGGGNTEAFFGQGTRLTVV.